This T cell receptor (beta chain) derives from a study of Graves' ophthalmopathy and Graves' hyperthyroidism. None of the included patients had other autoimmune diseases, uncontrolled infections, pregnancy or lactation, as these led to exclusion. PBMCs stemmed from around 9.1 ml of fresh peripheral blood. Germline assignment: CDR1 ENHRY and CDR2 SYGVKD. Unmatched junction bases numbered 0, after V lost 0 bases and J lost 3 bases. CDR3 size: 14 residues. RNA served as the template for amplifying TCR beta CDR3 regions. HTBI-primed RT-PCR formed the first round, and a multiplex PCR formed the second. TCRdb used MiXCR to reprocess the multiplex PCR reads, holding one entry per CDR3 protein. This sample has 300,000 to 450,000 distinct CDR3 sequences, with about a sixth found just once. The sample holds a few counts of this clonotype.

Input material: peripheral blood. This sequence was found in an adult woman with stable Graves' hyperthyroidism. The chain links TRBV10-3 to TRBJ2-5; 8 bases line up with TRBD1. The CDR3 is CAISESTGEETQYF. The CDR3 DNA is TGTGCCATCAGTGAGTCGACAGGGGAAGAGACCCAGTACTTC.